The next 30 T cell receptor beta chains were all read from a single sample in a study of vaccination effects on CD4 cells after COVID-19 (dated by TCRdb to between 2021 and 2024). The library was generated by the immunoSEQ multiplex PCR assay. Imported from immuneACCESS, the table was reduced by TCRdb to in-frame sequences with V and J called. These copies leave out some clones; in studies compared against another copy, an unresolved V gene accounts for under half, and the cause of the remainder is not known. Across this sample there are roughly 41,000 clones, with around 66% seen only once. The top ten clones comprise 15% of the sample. Their cognate antigens are unknown. To identify antigen-specific CD4+ T cell clonotypes by their expansion, the ViraFEST assay first stimulated PBMC with viral peptide pools and then applied TCR sequencing. After more than 9 days of culture, CD4+ T cells were isolated with the EasySep CD4+ T cell isolation kit. None of the healthy vaccine recipients had a prior SARS-CoV-2 infection, which was confirmed by nucleocapsid antibody tests that came back negative both before and after vaccination.

The sample consisted of CD4+ T cells from PBMCs cultured with HCoV-OC43 spike peptides, taken before COVID-19 vaccination. The cell subset or site label of this sample denotes: HCoV-OC43 spike overlapping peptide pool stimulation. The receptors derive from a human donor who received a COVID-19 vaccine.

J is TRBJ1-1 and V is TRBV6-5; a possible D gene is TRBD1 (5 bases). CDR1 is MNHEY, CDR2 SVGAGI, per germline. The CDR3 loop spans 14 amino acids. The V gene lost 6 bases and the J gene lost 8 bases, with 19 bases spanning the gap. The CDR3 here is CASSRDPDRGEAFF. The CDR3 coding sequence is TGTGCCAGCAGCAGGGACCCTGATAGAGGGGAAGCTTTCTTT.

This chain connects TRBV4-1 to TRBJ2-1; maybe TRBD2 (6 bases). The germline CDR1 and CDR2 sequences are MGHRA and YSYEKL. The CDR3 covers 19 residues. The V gene lost 0 bases and the J gene lost 1 base, with 19 bases spanning the gap. The CDR3 DNA reads TGCGCCAGCAGCCAAGACCGGGACTCCGGCCTACCATCCTACAATGAGCAGTTCTTC. Protein product: CASSQDRDSGLPSYNEQFF.

V gene TRBV5-4 combines with J gene TRBJ2-3; possibly TRBD1 or TRBD2 for D (5 bases each). CDR3 length equals 12 residues. Trimming pared 3 bases from V and 10 bases from J, leaving 12 bases between. The V gene's germline CDR1 is SGHNT and CDR2 YYREEE (reference sequence). The DNA for the CDR3 is TGTGCCAGCAGCTGGGACCCTACGGCGCAGTATTTT. Its protein is CASSWDPTAQYF.

This chain joins TRBV19 and TRBJ2-7; D assignment may be TRBD1 or TRBD2 (5 bases each). V gave up 4 bases and J gave up 2 bases, with 15 bases separating them. There are 15 residues in the CDR3. CDR1 LNHDA and CDR2 SQIVND come from the germline V gene (reference sequence). The CDR3 sequence: CASSSARDGAYEQYF. DNA of the CDR3: TGTGCCAGTAGTAGCGCCCGGGACGGGGCCTACGAGCAGTACTTC.

There are a few counts of this clone. This chain uses TRBV6-2 or TRBV6-3 with TRBJ1-5; D is unclear. The V end lost 2 bases, the J end lost 5 bases, and 7 bases lay between the germline ends. Germline V lookup: CDR1 MNHEY, CDR2 SVGEGT. This CDR3 comprises 13 residues. CDR3 region: CASSYKGYQPQHF. In nucleotides, the CDR3 is TGTGCCAGCAGTTACAAAGGGTATCAGCCCCAGCATTTT.

This chain links TRBV5-4 with TRBJ2-4; no definite D call. There are 12 residues in the CDR3. Germline CDR1 is SGHNT and CDR2 is YYREEE (reference sequence). Trimming pared 3 bases from V and 6 bases from J, leaving 7 bases between. CDR3 in DNA: TGTGCCAGCAGCTCGGTGGGAAACATTCAGTACTTC. It translates to CASSSVGNIQYF.

V gene TRBV5-4 combines with J gene TRBJ2-7; 7 bases line up with TRBD1. CDR1 is SGHNT, CDR2 YYREEE, per germline (reference sequence). J lost 10 bases, V lost 3 bases, and 16 bases had no gene match. This CDR3 contains 15 residues. Written as DNA, the CDR3 is TGTGCCAGCAGCTCCCGGGACAGAGAAGCTACGAGACAGTACTTC. It encodes CASSSRDREATRQYF. Using reference TRBV5-4 and TRBJ2-7 for the parts outside the CDR3, the full variable domain is ETGVTQSPTHLIKTRGQQVTLRCSSQSGHNTVSWYQQALGQGPQFIFQYYREEENGRGNFPPRFSGLQFPNYSSELNVNALELDDSALYLCASSSRDREATRQYFGPGTRLTVT.

V is TRBV6-1 and J is TRBJ2-7; 7 bases line up with TRBD1. CDR3 length equals 17 residues. Per germline, CDR1 MNHNS and CDR2 SASEGT. J gave up 6 bases and V 2 bases, and 16 bases lay outside the gene matches. In DNA form, the CDR3 reads TGTGCCAGCAGTGAAAGGTACCCCATAGGGGGCCGTAGCGAGCAGTACTTC. Amino acids: CASSERYPIGGRSEQYF.

The V call is TRBV18, the J call TRBJ2-7; D remains unclear. This CDR3 is built from 16 residues. CDR1 and CDR2 from the germline V gene are KGHSH and LQKENI. V lost 6 bases and J 0 bases, leaving 18 bases between the germline ends. As DNA, the CDR3 is TGTGCCAGCTCCCTTATAACGGGCGGACGCTCCTACGAGCAGTACTTC. This gives the protein CASSLITGGRSYEQYF.

The chain employs TRBV7-9 and TRBJ2-7; 8 positions match TRBD2. Germline-derived CDR1 and CDR2 are SEHNR and FQNEAQ (reference sequence). V trimming: 2 bases; J trimming: 3 bases; junction bases outside the gene matches: 9. The CDR3 extends over 16 amino acids. In DNA, the CDR3 is TGTGCCAGCAGCTTAACGAGTCTCCTAGCGGGCTACGAGCAGTACTTC. It yields the protein CASSLTSLLAGYEQYF.

The rearrangement joins TRBV4-1 to TRBJ2-7; 10 positions match TRBD1. V shed 3 bases, J shed 4 bases, and the junction held 9 bases outside the gene matches. CDR1 is MGHRA and CDR2 is YSYEKL in the germline V gene. The length of the CDR3 is 16 residues. The CDR3 here is CASSQGPDRGLYEQYF. The CDR3 coding sequence is TGCGCCAGCAGCCAGGGTCCAGACAGGGGGCTATACGAGCAGTACTTC.

This chain uses TRBV2 with TRBJ1-1, with TRBD1 identical over 9 bases. This CDR3 comprises 13 residues. The J segment lost 8 bases and the V segment lost 6 bases, leaving 7 bases of the junction unmatched. Per the germline V gene, CDR1 is SNHLY and CDR2 is FYNNEI. The CDR3, as DNA: TGTGCCAGCAGCCCCGGGACAGGGCTAGAAGCTTTCTTT. This codes for CASSPGTGLEAFF.

This clone was detected only a few times. This chain links TRBV12-5 with TRBJ1-2; maybe TRBD1 (5 bases). Germline V gives CDR1 LGHNT, CDR2 FRNRAP. The CDR3 spans 13 residues. Trimming removed 4 bases from V and 8 bases from J, with 14 bases in between. CDR3 residues: CASGSGQGRGYTF. In DNA, the CDR3 is TGTGCTAGTGGTTCTGGGCAGGGACGGGGCTACACCTTC. Using reference TRBV12-5 and TRBJ1-2 for the parts outside the CDR3, the full variable domain is DARVTQTPRHKVTEMGQEVTMRCQPILGHNTVFWYRQTMMQGLELLAYFRNRAPLDDSGMPKDRFSAEMPDATLATLKIQPSEPRDSAVYFCASGSGQGRGYTFGSGTRLTVV.

The chain joins TRBV7-9 to TRBJ1-3, with 9 bases that match TRBD1. V trimming: 3 bases; J trimming: 0 bases; junction bases outside the gene matches: 0. The CDR3 loop spans 15 amino acids. Germline loops: CDR1 SEHNR, CDR2 FQNEAQ (reference sequence). The CDR3 region is CASSLTGGSGNTIYF. The CDR3 bases are TGTGCCAGCAGCTTGACAGGGGGCTCTGGAAACACCATATATTTT.

CDR3 protein: CASSPLLDRVSGANVLTF. In DNA, the CDR3 is TGTGCCAGCTCACCACTATTGGACAGGGTCTCTGGGGCCAACGTCCTGACTTTC. The gene calls are TRBV18 and TRBJ2-6, with 8 bases aligning to TRBD1. Germline loops: CDR1 KGHSH, CDR2 LQKENI. The length of the CDR3 is 18 residues. The V gene end was trimmed by 1 base and the J gene end by 0 bases; junction bases not matched to a gene: 5. Using reference TRBV18 and TRBJ2-6 for the parts outside the CDR3, the full variable domain is NAGVMQNPRHLVRRRGQEARLRCSPMKGHSHVYWYRQLPEEGLKFMVYLQKENIIDESGMPKERFSAEFPKEGPSILRIQQVVRGDSAAYFCASSPLLDRVSGANVLTFGAGSRLTVL.

In this sample, this clone turned up once. The rearrangement uses TRBV18 and TRBJ1-3; TRBD1 agrees at 7 bases. Germline V gene sequence: CDR1 KGHSH, CDR2 LQKENI. The CDR3 consists of 17 residues. The V segment lost 4 bases and the J segment 0 bases; nucleotides outside the gene matches: 9. CDR3 loop: CASSQTMGDSSGNTIYF. The CDR3 DNA sequence: TGTGCCAGCTCACAGACCATGGGGGACAGCTCTGGAAACACCATATATTTT.

The chain is built from TRBV30 and TRBJ1-2, with 7 bases identical to TRBD1. This CDR3 contains 13 residues. Germline V gives CDR1 GTSNPN, CDR2 SVGIG (reference sequence). With 3 bases clipped from V and 8 bases from J, the junction kept 9 bases outside the gene matches. The chain's CDR3 is CAWRTPGTDGYTF. The CDR3 DNA is TGTGCCTGGAGAACCCCCGGGACAGACGGCTACACCTTC.

CDR3 DNA sequence: TGTGCCAGCAGTGTAGACAGGGACACTGAAGCTTTCTTT. It specifies CASSVDRDTEAFF. The rearrangement links TRBV6-6 to TRBJ1-1; TRBD1 aligns across 7 bases. The CDR3 has 13 residues. Germline assignment: CDR1 MNHNY and CDR2 SVGAGI (reference sequence). Trimming at V came to 5 bases and at J to 3 bases, leaving 3 bases not matched to a gene.

The V and J genes are TRBV6-2 or TRBV6-3 and TRBJ2-5; 8 bases agree with TRBD2. CDR3 length: 16 residues. The germline V gene encodes CDR1 MNHEY and CDR2 SVGEGT. J gave up 5 bases and V 6 bases, and 14 bases lay outside the gene matches. The DNA for the CDR3 is TGTGCCAGCAGCTCCCCGCTCGGGAGGGATCGGGAGACCCAGTACTTC. Translation gives CASSSPLGRDRETQYF.

The V and J genes are TRBV9 and TRBJ2-1, with 7 nucleotides matching TRBD1. The CDR3 length is 16 residues. V was clipped by 3 bases and J by 6 bases; unmatched bases: 12. Germline V lookup: CDR1 SGDLS, CDR2 YYNGEE. The CDR3 coding sequence is TGTGCCAGCAGCGGCGGACCGGGACAGTTAGGCAATGAGCAGTTCTTC. Its protein product is CASSGGPGQLGNEQFF.

The chain is built from TRBV6-5 and TRBJ1-1, with D possibly being TRBD1 (6 bases). The CDR3 contains 13 residues. In germline, CDR1 is MNHEY, CDR2 SVGAGI. The V and J ends lost 6 bases and 3 bases respectively, with 11 bases between them. The CDR3 spells CASRLGQYTEAFF. The CDR3 coding sequence is TGTGCCAGCAGACTCGGACAGTACACTGAAGCTTTCTTT.

This clone was recorded a few times. The chain joins TRBV5-1 to TRBJ1-2, with TRBD1 matching 7 bases. Germline CDR1 and CDR2: SGHRS and YFSETQ. V trimming: 2 bases; J trimming: 8 bases; junction bases outside the gene matches: 6. CDR3 length: 13 residues. CDR3 protein: CASSFRQGGGYTF. CDR3 nucleotide sequence: TGCGCCAGCAGCTTCCGGCAGGGGGGCGGCTACACCTTC.

This chain links TRBV24-1 with TRBJ2-5; either TRBD1 or TRBD2 may fit D (5 bases each). The V gene's germline CDR1 is KGHDR and CDR2 SFDVKD. V shed 4 bases and J shed 2 bases, with 22 bases lying between them. The CDR3 totals 18 residues. The DNA of the CDR3 is TGTGCCACCAGTGAGGGACGCCGCTTTGCCCTTAAACAAGAGACCCAGTACTTC. Translation: CATSEGRRFALKQETQYF.

This chain connects TRBV29-1 to TRBJ1-1, with 7 bases matching TRBD1. Germline CDR1 reads SQVTM; CDR2 reads ANQGSEA. The CDR3 has 12 residues. V lost 5 bases and J lost 5; bases outside the gene matches: 5. CDR3 protein: CSVHRGWTEAFF. CDR3 DNA sequence: TGCAGCGTTCACAGGGGTTGGACTGAAGCTTTCTTT.

The V gene is TRBV9, the J gene TRBJ2-5; no firm D call. This CDR3 spans 14 amino acids. V gave up 2 bases and J gave up 5 bases, with 13 bases separating them. Germline lookup yields CDR1 SGDLS and CDR2 YYNGEE. CDR3 amino acids: CASSVHGAGETQYF. CDR3 sequence (DNA): TGTGCCAGCAGCGTTCACGGTGCCGGGGAGACCCAGTACTTC.

The chain carries TRBV19 and TRBJ1-4; 7 nucleotides align to TRBD1. The CDR3 loop spans 15 amino acids. Germline V lookup: CDR1 LNHDA, CDR2 SQIVND (reference sequence). V shed 7 bases, J shed 8 bases, and the junction held 13 bases outside the gene matches. CDR3 amino acids: CASTLNYRGGEKLFF. CDR3 coding DNA: TGTGCCAGTACACTTAATTACAGGGGAGGGGAAAAACTGTTTTTT.

This chain uses TRBV5-1 with TRBJ1-1; D call uncertain. Trimming removed 3 bases from V and 5 bases from J, with 8 bases in between. CDR1 is SGHRS, CDR2 YFSETQ, per germline. CDR3 length: 12 amino acids. CDR3 amino acids: CASSSAETEAFF. The CDR3 coding sequence is TGCGCCAGCAGCTCGGCGGAGACTGAAGCTTTCTTT. Full variable domain (remainder filled in from reference TRBV5-1 and TRBJ1-1): KAGVTQTPRYLIKTRGQQVTLSCSPISGHRSVSWYQQTPGQGLQFLFEYFSETQRNKGNFPGRFSGRQFSNSRSEMNVSTLELGDSALYLCASSSAETEAFFGQGTRLTVV.

The chain combines TRBV27 with TRBJ2-3; TRBD2 matches 15 bases. The V segment lost 3 bases and the J segment 2 bases; nucleotides outside the gene matches: 6. This CDR3 has 18 residues. CDR1 is MNHEY and CDR2 is SMNVEV in the germline V gene (reference sequence). In DNA form, the CDR3 reads TGTGCCAGCAGTTTCCAAGGACTAGCGGGAGGGTCCACAGATACGCAGTATTTT. This encodes CASSFQGLAGGSTDTQYF.

This clone was detected only a few times. The J gene is TRBJ2-2, the V gene TRBV7-9; possibly TRBD1 for D (5 bases). V lost 1 base to trimming and J lost 4 bases, with 10 bases between them. Germline CDR1 reads SEHNR; CDR2 reads FQNEAQ (reference sequence). The CDR3 sequence is 15 residues long. CDR3 residues: CASSLGGSVTGELFF. As DNA, the CDR3 is TGTGCCAGCAGCTTAGGGGGCAGCGTCACCGGGGAGCTGTTTTTT.

The chain employs TRBV27 and TRBJ1-1; 7 nucleotides line up with TRBD1. The CDR3 runs 15 residues. J was trimmed by 0 bases and V by 2 bases; bases with no gene match: 3. Per germline, CDR1 MNHEY and CDR2 SMNVEV (reference sequence). CDR3 amino acids: CASSLRDSMNTEAFF. The DNA of the CDR3 is TGTGCCAGCAGTTTAAGGGACAGCATGAACACTGAAGCTTTCTTT.